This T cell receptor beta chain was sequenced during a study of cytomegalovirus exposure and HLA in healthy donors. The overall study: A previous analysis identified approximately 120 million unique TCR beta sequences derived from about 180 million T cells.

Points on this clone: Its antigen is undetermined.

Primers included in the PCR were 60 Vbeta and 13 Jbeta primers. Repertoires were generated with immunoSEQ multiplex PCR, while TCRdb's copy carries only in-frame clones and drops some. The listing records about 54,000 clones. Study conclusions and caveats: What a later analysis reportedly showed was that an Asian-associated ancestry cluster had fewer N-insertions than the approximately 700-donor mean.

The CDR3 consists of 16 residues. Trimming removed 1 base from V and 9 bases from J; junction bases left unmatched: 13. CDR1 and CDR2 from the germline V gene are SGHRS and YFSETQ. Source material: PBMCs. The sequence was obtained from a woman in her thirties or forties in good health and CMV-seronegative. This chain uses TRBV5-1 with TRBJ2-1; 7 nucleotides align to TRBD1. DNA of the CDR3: TGCGCCAGCAGCTTGAATGGAAAGGGGGCAGTGGGTGAGCAGTTCTTC. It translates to CASSLNGKGAVGEQFF.